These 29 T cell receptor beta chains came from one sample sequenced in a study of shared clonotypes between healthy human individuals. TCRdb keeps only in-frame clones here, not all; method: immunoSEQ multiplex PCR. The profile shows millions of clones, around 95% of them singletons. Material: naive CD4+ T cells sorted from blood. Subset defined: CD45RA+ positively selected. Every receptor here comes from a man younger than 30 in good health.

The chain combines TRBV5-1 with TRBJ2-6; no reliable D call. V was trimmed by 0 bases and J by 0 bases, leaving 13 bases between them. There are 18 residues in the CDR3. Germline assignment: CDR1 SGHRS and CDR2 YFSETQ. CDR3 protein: CASSLEWLPYSGANVLTF. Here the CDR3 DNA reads TGCGCCAGCAGCTTGGAATGGCTGCCATACTCTGGGGCCAACGTCCTGACTTTC. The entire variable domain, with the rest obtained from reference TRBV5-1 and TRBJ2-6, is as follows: KAGVTQTPRYLIKTRGQQVTLSCSPISGHRSVSWYQQTPGQGLQFLFEYFSETQRNKGNFPGRFSGRQFSNSRSEMNVSTLELGDSALYLCASSLEWLPYSGANVLTFGAGSRLTVL.

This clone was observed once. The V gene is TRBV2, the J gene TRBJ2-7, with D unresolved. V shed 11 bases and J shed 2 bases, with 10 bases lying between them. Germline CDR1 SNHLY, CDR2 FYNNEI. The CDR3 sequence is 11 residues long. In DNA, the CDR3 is TGTGCCGTAGGGCCTGCCTACGAGCAGTACTTC. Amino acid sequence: CAVGPAYEQYF.

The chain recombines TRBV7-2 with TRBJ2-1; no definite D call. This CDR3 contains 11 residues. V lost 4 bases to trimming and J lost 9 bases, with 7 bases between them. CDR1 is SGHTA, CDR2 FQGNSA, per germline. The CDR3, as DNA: TGTGCCAGCAGCTCGAGAGGTGAGCAGTTCTTC. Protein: CASSSRGEQFF.

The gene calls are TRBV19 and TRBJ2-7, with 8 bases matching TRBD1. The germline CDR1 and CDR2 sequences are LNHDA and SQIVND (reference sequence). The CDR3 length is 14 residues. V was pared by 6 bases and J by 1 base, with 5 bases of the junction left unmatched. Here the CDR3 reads CASRVGQGSYEQYF. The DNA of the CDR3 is TGTGCCAGTAGGGTCGGACAGGGTTCCTACGAGCAGTACTTC.

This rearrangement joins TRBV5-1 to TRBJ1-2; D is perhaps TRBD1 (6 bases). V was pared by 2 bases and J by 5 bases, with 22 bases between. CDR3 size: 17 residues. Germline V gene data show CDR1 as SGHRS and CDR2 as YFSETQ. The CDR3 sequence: CASSFGPGGEGGYGYTF. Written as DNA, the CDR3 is TGCGCCAGCAGCTTTGGCCCGGGCGGGGAAGGGGGATATGGCTACACCTTC.

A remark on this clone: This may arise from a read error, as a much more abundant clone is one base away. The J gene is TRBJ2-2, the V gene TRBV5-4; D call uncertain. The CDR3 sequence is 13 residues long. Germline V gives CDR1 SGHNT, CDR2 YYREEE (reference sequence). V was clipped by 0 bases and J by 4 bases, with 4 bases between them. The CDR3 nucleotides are TGTGCCAGCAGCTTGGCGGGCACCGGGGAGCTGTTTTTT. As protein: CASSLAGTGELFF.

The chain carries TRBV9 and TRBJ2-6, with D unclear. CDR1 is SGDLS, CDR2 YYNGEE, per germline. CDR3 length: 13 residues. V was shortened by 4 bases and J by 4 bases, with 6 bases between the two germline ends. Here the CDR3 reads CASSLPGANVLTF. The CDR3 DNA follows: TGTGCCAGCAGCCTTCCCGGGGCCAACGTCCTGACTTTC.

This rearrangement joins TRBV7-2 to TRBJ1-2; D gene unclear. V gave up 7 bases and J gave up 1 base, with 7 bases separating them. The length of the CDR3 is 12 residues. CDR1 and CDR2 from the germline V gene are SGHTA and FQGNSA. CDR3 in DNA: TGTGCCAGCAAAGGGCATAACTATGGCTACACCTTC. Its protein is CASKGHNYGYTF.

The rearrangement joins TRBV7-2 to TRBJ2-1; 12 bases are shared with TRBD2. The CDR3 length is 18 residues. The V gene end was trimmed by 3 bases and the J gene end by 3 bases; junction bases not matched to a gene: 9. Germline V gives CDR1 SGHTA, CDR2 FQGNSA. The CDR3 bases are TGTGCCAGCAGCTTGGGGCTAGCGGGAGGGAATCGCTACAATGAGCAGTTCTTC. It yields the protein CASSLGLAGGNRYNEQFF. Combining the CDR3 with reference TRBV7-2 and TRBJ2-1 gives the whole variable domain GAGVSQSPSNKVTEKGKDVELRCDPISGHTALYWYRQSLGQGLEFLIYFQGNSAPDKSGLPSDRFSAERTGGSVSTLTIQRTQQEDSAVYLCASSLGLAGGNRYNEQFFGPGTRLTVL.

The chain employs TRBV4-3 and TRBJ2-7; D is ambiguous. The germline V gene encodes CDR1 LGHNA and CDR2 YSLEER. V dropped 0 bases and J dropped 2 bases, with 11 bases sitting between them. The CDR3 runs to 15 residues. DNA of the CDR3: TGCGCCAGCAGCCAAGAACCCTACTCCGCCTACGAGCAGTACTTC. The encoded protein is CASSQEPYSAYEQYF.

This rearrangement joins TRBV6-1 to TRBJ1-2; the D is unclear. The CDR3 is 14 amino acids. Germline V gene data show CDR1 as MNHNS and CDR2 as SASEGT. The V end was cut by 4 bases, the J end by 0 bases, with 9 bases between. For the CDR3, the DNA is TGTGCCAGCAGTGTCTCCGAGGCTAACTATGGCTACACCTTC. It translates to CASSVSEANYGYTF.

In nucleotides, the CDR3 is TGTGCCAGCACTCCACGGGCAGGGGGCCTTGGCTACACCTTC. As protein: CASTPRAGGLGYTF. The chain combines TRBV27 with TRBJ1-2; TRBD1 aligns across 8 bases. Germline V gene lookup returns CDR1 MNHEY and CDR2 SMNVEV (reference sequence). The CDR3 runs 14 residues. The J segment lost 7 bases and the V segment lost 7 bases, leaving 11 bases of the junction unmatched.

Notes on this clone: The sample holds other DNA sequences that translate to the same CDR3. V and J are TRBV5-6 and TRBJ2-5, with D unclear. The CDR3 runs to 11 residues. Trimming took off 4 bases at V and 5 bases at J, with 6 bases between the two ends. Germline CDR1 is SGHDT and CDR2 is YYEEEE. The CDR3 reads CASSQGETQYF. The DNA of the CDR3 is TGTGCCAGCAGCCAAGGGGAGACCCAGTACTTC. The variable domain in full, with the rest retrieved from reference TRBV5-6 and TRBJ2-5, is DAGVTQSPTHLIKTRGQQVTLRCSPKSGHDTVSWYQQALGQGPQFIFQYYEEEERQRGNFPDRFSGHQFPNYSSELNVNALLLGDSALYLCASSQGETQYFGPGTRLLVL.

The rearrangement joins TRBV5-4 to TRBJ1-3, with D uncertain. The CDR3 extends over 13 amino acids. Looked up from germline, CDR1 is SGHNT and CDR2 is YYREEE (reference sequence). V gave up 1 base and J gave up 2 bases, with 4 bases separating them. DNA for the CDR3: TGTGCCAGCAGCTTGCAAGCTGGAAACACCATATATTTT. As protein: CASSLQAGNTIYF.

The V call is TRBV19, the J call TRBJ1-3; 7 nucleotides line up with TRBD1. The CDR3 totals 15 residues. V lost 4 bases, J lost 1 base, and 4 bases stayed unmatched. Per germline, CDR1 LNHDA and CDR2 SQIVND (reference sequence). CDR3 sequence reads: CASSTMGQSGNTIYF. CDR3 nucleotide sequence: TGTGCCAGTAGTACGATGGGACAGTCTGGAAACACCATATATTTT.

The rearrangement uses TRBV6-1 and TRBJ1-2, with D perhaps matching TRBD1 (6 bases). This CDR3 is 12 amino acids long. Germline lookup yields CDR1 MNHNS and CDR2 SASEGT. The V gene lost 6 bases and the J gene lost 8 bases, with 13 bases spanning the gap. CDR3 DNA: TGTGCCAGCAGCTCTTTGGGGGGCGGCTACACCTTC. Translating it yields CASSSLGGGYTF.

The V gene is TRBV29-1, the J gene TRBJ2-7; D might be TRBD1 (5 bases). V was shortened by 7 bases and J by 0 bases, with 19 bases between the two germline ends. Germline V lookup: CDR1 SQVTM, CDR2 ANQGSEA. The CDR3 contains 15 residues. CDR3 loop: CSAATGTPSSYEQYF. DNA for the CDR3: TGCAGCGCAGCTACAGGAACCCCTAGCTCCTACGAGCAGTACTTC.

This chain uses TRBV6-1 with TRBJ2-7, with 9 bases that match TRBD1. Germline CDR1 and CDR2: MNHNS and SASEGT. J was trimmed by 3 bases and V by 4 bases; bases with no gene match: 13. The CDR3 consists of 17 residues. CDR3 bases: TGTGCCAGCAGTGGAGGTAAAACAGGGGGCGCAAGCTACGAGCAGTACTTC. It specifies CASSGGKTGGASYEQYF.

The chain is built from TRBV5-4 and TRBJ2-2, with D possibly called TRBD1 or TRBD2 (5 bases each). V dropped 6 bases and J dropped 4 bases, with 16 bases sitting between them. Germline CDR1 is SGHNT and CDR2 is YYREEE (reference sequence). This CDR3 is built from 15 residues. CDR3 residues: CASTPWIGTTGELFF. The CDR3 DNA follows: TGTGCCAGCACCCCCTGGATCGGGACCACCGGGGAGCTGTTTTTT.

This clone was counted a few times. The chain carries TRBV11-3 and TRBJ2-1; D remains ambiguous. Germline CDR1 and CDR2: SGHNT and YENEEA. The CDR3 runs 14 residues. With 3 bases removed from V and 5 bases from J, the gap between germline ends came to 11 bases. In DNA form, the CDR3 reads TGTGCCAGCAGCTTGGCACTCACCAACAATGAGCAGTTCTTC. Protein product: CASSLALTNNEQFF. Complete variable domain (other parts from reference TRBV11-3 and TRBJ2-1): EAGVVQSPRYKIIEKKQPVAFWCNPISGHNTLYWYLQNLGQGPELLIRYENEEAVDDSQLPKDRFSAERLKGVDSTLKIQPAELGDSAVYLCASSLALTNNEQFFGPGTRLTVL.

The CDR3 sequence: CASSFGGLGQETQYF. The CDR3 coding sequence is TGTGCCAGCAGTTTCGGGGGTCTTGGGCAAGAGACCCAGTACTTC. V gene TRBV28 combines with J gene TRBJ2-5, with a weak D call TRBD2 (6 bases). The V gene's germline CDR1 is MDHEN and CDR2 SYDVKM. The V gene lost 3 bases and the J gene lost 2 bases, with 13 bases spanning the gap. This CDR3 has 15 residues.

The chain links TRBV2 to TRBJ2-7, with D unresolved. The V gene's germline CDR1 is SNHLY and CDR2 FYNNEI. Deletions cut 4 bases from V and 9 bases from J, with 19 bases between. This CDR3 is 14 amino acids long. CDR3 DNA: TGTGCCAGCAGTGGCTCGAGATACTACGAAGGGCAGTACTTC. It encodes CASSGSRYYEGQYF.

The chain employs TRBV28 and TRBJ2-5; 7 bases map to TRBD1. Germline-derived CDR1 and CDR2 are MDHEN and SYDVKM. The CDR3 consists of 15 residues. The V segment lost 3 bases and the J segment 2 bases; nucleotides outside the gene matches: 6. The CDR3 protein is CASSFNDRVQETQYF. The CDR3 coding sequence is TGTGCCAGCAGTTTTAATGACAGGGTACAAGAGACCCAGTACTTC.

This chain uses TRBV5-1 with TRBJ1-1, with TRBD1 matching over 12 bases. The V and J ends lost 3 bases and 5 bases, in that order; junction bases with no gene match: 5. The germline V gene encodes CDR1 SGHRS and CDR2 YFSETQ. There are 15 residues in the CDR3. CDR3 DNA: TGCGCCAGCAGCTGGGACAGGGGGCCAGGGACTGAAGCTTTCTTT. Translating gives CASSWDRGPGTEAFF.

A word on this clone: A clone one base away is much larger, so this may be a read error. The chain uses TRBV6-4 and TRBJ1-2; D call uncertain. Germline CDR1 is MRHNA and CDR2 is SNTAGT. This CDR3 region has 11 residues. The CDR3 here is CASSDSAARSF. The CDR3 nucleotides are TGTGCCAGCAGTGACTCCGCAGCCCGTTCCTTC.

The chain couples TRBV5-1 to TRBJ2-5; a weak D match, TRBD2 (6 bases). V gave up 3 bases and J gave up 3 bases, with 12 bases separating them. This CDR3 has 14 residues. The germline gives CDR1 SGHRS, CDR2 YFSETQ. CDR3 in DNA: TGCGCCAGCAGCTACGGGACTTTTAAAGAGACCCAGTACTTC. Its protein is CASSYGTFKETQYF.

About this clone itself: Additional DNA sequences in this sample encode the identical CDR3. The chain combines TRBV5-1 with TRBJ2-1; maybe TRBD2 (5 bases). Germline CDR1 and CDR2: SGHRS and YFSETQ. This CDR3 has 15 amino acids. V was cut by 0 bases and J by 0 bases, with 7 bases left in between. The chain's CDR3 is CASSLERSSYNEQFF. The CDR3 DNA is TGCGCCAGCAGCTTGGAGCGGAGCTCCTACAATGAGCAGTTCTTC.

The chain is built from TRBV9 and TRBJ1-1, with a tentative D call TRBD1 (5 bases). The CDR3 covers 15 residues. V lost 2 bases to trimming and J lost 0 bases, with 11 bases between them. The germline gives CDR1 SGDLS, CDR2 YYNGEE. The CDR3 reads CASSVAGLLNTEAFF. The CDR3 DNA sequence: TGTGCCAGCAGCGTTGCGGGGCTCTTGAACACTGAAGCTTTCTTT.

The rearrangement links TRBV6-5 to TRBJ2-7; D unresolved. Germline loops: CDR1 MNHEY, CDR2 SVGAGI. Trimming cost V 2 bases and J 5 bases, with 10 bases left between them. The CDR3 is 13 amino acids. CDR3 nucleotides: TGTGCCAGCAGTTACATGGCTAACCACGAGCAGTACTTC. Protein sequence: CASSYMANHEQYF.